This record covers a single T cell receptor (beta chain). This specimen comes from a study of blood T cell repertoires in COVID-19. Across the study: The United States, Italy and Spain were the sources of the acute and convalescent COVID-19 samples.

The data were produced by immunoSEQ multiplex PCR, yet TCRdb's version contains in-frame clones alone and is incomplete. The sample has more than 90,000 clones; approximately 88% are singletons. With V trimmed by 6 bases and J by 8 bases, 18 bases remained unmatched. The CDR3 runs to 17 residues. Germline CDR1 is KGHSH and CDR2 is LQKENI. Sequencing input: peripheral blood. This chain links TRBV18 with TRBJ2-4; 8 bases are a match to TRBD1. This clonotype originated in a woman aged 55-69 years with COVID-19, enrolled during active disease. The CDR3: CASSRGILRGPEYIQYF. For the CDR3, the DNA is TGTGCCAGCTCTCGGGGGATCCTCAGGGGGCCAGAGTACATTCAGTACTTC.